A single sample is the source of the 22 T cell receptor beta chains below, sequenced in a study of shared clonotypes between healthy human individuals. Repertoires were generated with immunoSEQ multiplex PCR, while TCRdb's copy carries only in-frame clones and drops some. The repertoire holds roughly 2.5 million clones, with about 92% as singletons. The sequencing input was naive CD4+ T cells sorted from blood. Subset here: CD45RA+ positively selected. The origin of the receptors is a man aged 18 to 30 in good health.

Note on this clone: The same CDR3 arises from other DNA sequences in this sample as well. The genes are TRBV30 and TRBJ1-1; no reliable D call. Trimming shortened V by 4 bases and J by 7 bases, and 16 bases separated the two germline ends. Germline values: CDR1 GTSNPN, CDR2 SVGIG (reference sequence). The CDR3 length is 13 residues. Here the CDR3 DNA reads TGTGCCTGGACTATAGGAATGGACCTTGAAGCTTTCTTT. Protein sequence: CAWTIGMDLEAFF.

The chain recombines TRBV29-1 with TRBJ2-2, with 8 positions matching TRBD2. Looked up from germline, CDR1 is SQVTM and CDR2 is ANQGSEA. The V and J ends lost 6 bases and 0 bases, in that order; junction bases with no gene match: 6. This CDR3 has 15 amino acids. In DNA, the CDR3 is TGCAGCGTCCGGGCGGGGGGCGCGAACACCGGGGAGCTGTTTTTT. Translating gives CSVRAGGANTGELFF.

This clone was seen just once. This CDR3 reads CASTLGGQGVGNSPLHF. The CDR3 coding sequence is TGTGCCAGCACCCTAGGGGGACAGGGGGTCGGTAATTCACCCCTCCACTTT. The chain combines TRBV21-1 with TRBJ1-6; the D call in the table, TRBD1, was not verified against the DNA. TRBV21-1 is deemed a pseudogene. This CDR3 spans 17 amino acids.

The rearrangement joins TRBV7-2 to TRBJ1-5; a possible D gene is TRBD1 (5 bases). CDR1 is SGHTA, CDR2 FQGNSA, per germline. The V gene lost 4 bases and the J gene lost 3 bases, with 13 bases spanning the gap. The CDR3 contains 15 residues. CDR3 protein: CASSSRGIPNQPQHF. In DNA form, the CDR3 reads TGTGCCAGCAGCTCCCGGGGGATTCCCAATCAGCCCCAGCATTTT.

The chain carries TRBV12-5 and TRBJ2-7; 8 bases agree with TRBD1. The CDR3 loop spans 14 amino acids. Looked up from germline, CDR1 is LGHNT and CDR2 is FRNRAP. Germline trimming cut 6 bases from V and 5 bases from J; bases unmatched to any gene: 9. The CDR3 nucleotides read TGTGCTAGTGGCCCAGGACAGGGTTCCGACGAGCAGTACTTC. The encoded protein is CASGPGQGSDEQYF.

The chain has TRBV7-3 and TRBJ2-2, with no clear D. The germline CDR1 and CDR2 sequences are SGHTA and FQGTGA. Trimming pared 4 bases from V and 3 bases from J, leaving 6 bases between. The CDR3 has 13 amino acids. Here the CDR3 DNA reads TGTGCCAGCAGCTATTTCCACACCGGGGAGCTGTTTTTT. Amino acids: CASSYFHTGELFF.

This clone appeared once. The rearrangement links TRBV19 to TRBJ1-6; the match to TRBD1 covers 8 bases. V dropped 4 bases and J dropped 8; count of bases not matched to a gene: 7. Germline values: CDR1 LNHDA, CDR2 SQIVND (reference sequence). The CDR3 consists of 15 residues. The CDR3 nucleotides read TGTGCCAGTAGTACGCGGGGACAGGATCATTCACCCCTCCACTTT. Translating gives CASSTRGQDHSPLHF.

Worth noting for this clone: The sample has other DNA sequences that encode this CDR3 too. This chain uses TRBV10-3 with TRBJ2-3; D gene unclear. The CDR3 runs 13 residues. CDR1 and CDR2 (germline): ENHRY, SYGVKD. Trimming removed 5 bases at V and 1 base at J, with 7 bases between. In DNA form, the CDR3 reads TGTGCCATCAGTCCCGGCGGCACAGATACGCAGTATTTT. It is translated as CAISPGGTDTQYF.

The chain combines TRBV30 with TRBJ1-3; 9 positions agree with TRBD1. This CDR3 contains 13 residues. V lost 8 bases to trimming and J lost 3 bases; unmatched junction nucleotides: 5. The V gene's germline CDR1 is GTSNPN and CDR2 SVGIG (reference sequence). CDR3 coding DNA: TGTGCCAAACAGGGGGCATATGGAAACACCATATATTTT. As protein: CAKQGAYGNTIYF. The full variable domain, completed using reference TRBV30 and TRBJ1-3, is SQTIHQWPATLVQPVGSPLSLECTVEGTSNPNLYWYRQAAGRGLQLLFYSVGIGQISSEVPQNLSASRPQDRQFILSSKKLLLSDSGFYLCAKQGAYGNTIYFGEGSWLTVV.

This clone appeared once. The chain links TRBV21-1 to TRBJ1-2. TRBV21-1 is a recognized pseudogene. This CDR3 contains 15 residues. CDR3 sequence: CASSKAAPPGYGYTF. The DNA of the CDR3 is TGTGCCAGCAGCAAAGCAGCACCCCCGGGCTATGGCTACACCTTC.

The chain links TRBV5-1 to TRBJ2-4; TRBD2 matches 11 bases. Germline trimming cut 2 bases from V and 3 bases from J; bases unmatched to any gene: 10. Looked up from germline, CDR1 is SGHRS and CDR2 is YFSETQ. The CDR3 loop spans 18 amino acids. For the CDR3, the DNA is TGCGCCAGCAGCTTAGGACTAGCGGGCCCTGGGATCAAAAACATTCAGTACTTC. Its translation is CASSLGLAGPGIKNIQYF.

This chain links TRBV28 with TRBJ2-1; a weak D match, TRBD2 (6 bases). This CDR3 comprises 14 residues. Trimming pared 3 bases from V and 9 bases from J, leaving 15 bases between. Per the germline V gene, CDR1 is MDHEN and CDR2 is SYDVKM. The CDR3 loop is CASSFLAGIGEQFF. The CDR3 DNA follows: TGTGCCAGCAGTTTTCTGGCGGGGATTGGTGAGCAGTTCTTC.

V is TRBV7-2 and J is TRBJ1-6; 7 nucleotides agree with TRBD1. Germline CDR1 SGHTA, CDR2 FQGNSA. Germline trimming cut 3 bases from V and 7 bases from J; bases unmatched to any gene: 3. CDR3 length: 14 amino acids. CDR3 sequence: CASSLTGQNSPLHF. CDR3 nucleotides: TGTGCCAGCAGCTTGACGGGACAGAATTCACCCCTCCACTTT. Full variable domain (outside the CDR3, taken from reference TRBV7-2 and TRBJ1-6): GAGVSQSPSNKVTEKGKDVELRCDPISGHTALYWYRQSLGQGLEFLIYFQGNSAPDKSGLPSDRFSAERTGGSVSTLTIQRTQQEDSAVYLCASSLTGQNSPLHFGNGTRLTVT.

This rearrangement joins TRBV30 to TRBJ2-3; D gene uncertain. Germline V CDR1 and CDR2: GTSNPN, SVGIG (reference sequence). Deletions cut 7 bases from V and 5 bases from J, with 19 bases between. The CDR3 runs to 14 residues. CDR3 loop: CASTPLGFVDTQYF. DNA of the CDR3: TGTGCCTCCACCCCCCTGGGTTTTGTAGATACGCAGTATTTT.

In its sample, this clone was seen once. This chain uses TRBV7-9 with TRBJ2-7, with a weak D call TRBD1 (6 bases). V dropped 5 bases and J dropped 3 bases, with 14 bases sitting between them. This CDR3 has 14 residues. CDR1 SEHNR and CDR2 FQNEAQ come from the germline V gene (reference sequence). The CDR3 DNA is TGTGCCAGCAGCACCACAGGGAGTCGCTACGAGCAGTACTTC. Its protein product is CASSTTGSRYEQYF.

This chain joins TRBV6-1 and TRBJ2-7; TRBD2 aligns across 7 bases. J lost 6 bases, V lost 4 bases, and 15 bases had no gene match. CDR3 length: 16 amino acids. Germline lookup yields CDR1 MNHNS and CDR2 SASEGT. In nucleotides, the CDR3 is TGTGCCAGCAGTGTCCGGTTGGGAGCGGGATCTCCCGAGCAGTACTTC. As protein: CASSVRLGAGSPEQYF.

The chain joins TRBV25-1 to TRBJ2-4; D is undetermined. Trimming removed 1 base at V and 6 bases at J, with 7 bases between. CDR3 length equals 13 residues. CDR1 and CDR2 (germline): MGHDK, SYGVNS. The CDR3 is CASSESGRNIQYF. DNA for the CDR3: TGTGCCAGCAGTGAATCGGGCAGAAACATTCAGTACTTC.

The chain couples TRBV10-3 to TRBJ2-5; D possibly corresponds to TRBD1 (7 bases). Germline loops: CDR1 ENHRY, CDR2 SYGVKD. Trimming took 0 bases from V and 1 from J, leaving 21 bases between them. There are 19 residues in the CDR3. CDR3 DNA sequence: TGTGCCATCAGTGAGTCGGCGGGGACAGCCGTTGGGGTCCAAGAGACCCAGTACTTC. This encodes CAISESAGTAVGVQETQYF.

The chain recombines TRBV6-5 with TRBJ2-2, with TRBD2 matching 7 bases. Germline V gene lookup returns CDR1 MNHEY and CDR2 SVGAGI. Trimming removed 6 bases from V and 13 bases from J; junction bases left unmatched: 17. This CDR3 is built from 15 residues. CDR3 in amino acids: CASSDIGGVRVVLFF. DNA for the CDR3: TGTGCCAGCAGCGACATTGGGGGGGTCCGAGTAGTGCTGTTTTTT.

The chain has TRBV6-1 and TRBJ2-1, with 10 positions matching TRBD2. Per the germline V gene, CDR1 is MNHNS and CDR2 is SASEGT. This CDR3 has 15 amino acids. With V trimmed by 2 bases and J by 8 bases, 6 bases remained unmatched. The CDR3 here is CASSERSGGADEQFF. In DNA form, the CDR3 reads TGTGCCAGCAGTGAACGGAGCGGGGGGGCGGATGAGCAGTTCTTC.

The rearrangement uses TRBV2 and TRBJ1-6; TRBD1 might be the D (6 bases). V lost 9 bases to trimming and J lost 13 bases, with 19 bases between them. The CDR3 consists of 13 residues. Germline V gene sequence: CDR1 SNHLY, CDR2 FYNNEI. The CDR3 here is CASAQGPGRPLHF. The CDR3 bases are TGTGCCAGTGCTCAGGGGCCGGGTAGGCCCCTCCACTTT.

The rearrangement links TRBV2 to TRBJ2-1, with D hard to call. Germline V gene data show CDR1 as SNHLY and CDR2 as FYNNEI. Trimming left V 0 bases short and J 10 bases short, with 7 bases between. This CDR3 region has 12 residues. CDR3 coding DNA: TGTGCCAGCAGTGAAGCGGCTTTCGAGCAGTTCTTC. Protein: CASSEAAFEQFF.